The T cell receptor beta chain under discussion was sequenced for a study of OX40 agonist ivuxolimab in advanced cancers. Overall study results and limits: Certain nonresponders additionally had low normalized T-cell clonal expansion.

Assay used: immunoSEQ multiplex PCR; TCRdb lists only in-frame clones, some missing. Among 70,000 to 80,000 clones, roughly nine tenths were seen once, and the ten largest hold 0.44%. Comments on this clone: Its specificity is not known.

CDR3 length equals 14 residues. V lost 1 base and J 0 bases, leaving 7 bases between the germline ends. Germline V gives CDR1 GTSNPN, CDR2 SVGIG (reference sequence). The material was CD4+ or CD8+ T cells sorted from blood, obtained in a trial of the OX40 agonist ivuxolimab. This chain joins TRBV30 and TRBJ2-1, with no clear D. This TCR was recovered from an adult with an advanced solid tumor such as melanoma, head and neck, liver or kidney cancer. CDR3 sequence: CAWSAYGSYNEQFF. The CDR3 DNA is TGTGCCTGGAGTGCATATGGCTCCTACAATGAGCAGTTCTTC. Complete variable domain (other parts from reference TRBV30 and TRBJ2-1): SQTIHQWPATLVQPVGSPLSLECTVEGTSNPNLYWYRQAAGRGLQLLFYSVGIGQISSEVPQNLSASRPQDRQFILSSKKLLLSDSGFYLCAWSAYGSYNEQFFGPGTRLTVL.